The rows below give T cell receptor beta chains drawn from one sample of a study of identical twins. TCRdb fed the 5' RACE reads into MiXCR, producing one record per CDR3 protein. This sample yields 450,000 to 600,000 distinct CDR3 sequences, of which around 20% are seen a single time; around 0.47% belongs to the top ten. These data were likewise used in another study, on yellow fever vaccine responses in identical twins.

The material sequenced was CD4+ T cells sorted from blood. All receptors come from a woman younger than 30 in good health. Both conserved end residues are part of each CDR3. The D gene is left open where the match is weak. Some rows have no size entry. The others give once, few or many, or a class for an expanded clone.

clone size: NA
J gene: TRBJ2-5
CDR3 length: 18
D gene: TRBD2
V gene: TRBV5-1
CDR3 DNA: TGCGCCAGCAGCTCCGGGACTAGCATTTATTGGGGTCAAGAGACCCAGTACTTC
CDR3 protein: CASSSGTSIYWGQETQYF

clone size: once
J gene: TRBJ2-5
CDR3 length: 20
D gene: TRBD2
V gene: TRBV4-1
CDR3 DNA: TGCGCCAGCAGCCAAGAGGCGGGGACTAGCTTGGGATGGAGGAAAGAGACCCAGTACTTC
CDR3 protein: CASSQEAGTSLGWRKETQYF

clone size: few
J gene: TRBJ2-3
CDR3 length: 15
D gene: TRBD2
V gene: TRBV7-9
CDR3 DNA: TGTGCCAGCAGCTTTGGTAGCGGGCAGACAGATACGCAGTATTTT
CDR3 protein: CASSFGSGQTDTQYF

clone size: few
J gene: TRBJ1-5
CDR3 length: 14
D gene: NA
V gene: TRBV2
CDR3 DNA: TGTGCCAGCAGTGATGAGGGAGGGAATCAGCCCCAGCATTTT
CDR3 protein: CASSDEGGNQPQHF

clone size: NA
J gene: TRBJ2-1
CDR3 length: 15
D gene: TRBD2
V gene: TRBV3-1
CDR3 DNA: TGTGCCAGCAGCCACCGGGGGACTAGCGGTGGAGAGCAGTTCTTC
CDR3 protein: CASSHRGTSGGEQFF

clone size: few
J gene: TRBJ1-1
CDR3 length: 11
D gene: NA
V gene: TRBV3-1
CDR3 DNA: TGTGCCAGCAGCCGGAGTACTGAAGCTTTCTTT
CDR3 protein: CASSRSTEAFF

clone size: many
J gene: TRBJ1-5
CDR3 length: 16
D gene: TRBD1
V gene: TRBV5-1
CDR3 DNA: TGCGCCAGCAGCTTGGAACAGGGGGCGGACAATCAGCCCCAGCATTTT
CDR3 protein: CASSLEQGADNQPQHF

clone size: NA
J gene: TRBJ2-3
CDR3 length: 15
D gene: NA
V gene: TRBV12-3/TRBV12-4
CDR3 DNA: TGTGCCAGCAGTCCGCGGACCGGGAGCACAGATACGCAGTATTTT
CDR3 protein: CASSPRTGSTDTQYF

clone size: NA
J gene: TRBJ2-1
CDR3 length: 11
D gene: NA
V gene: TRBV20-1
CDR3 DNA: TGCAGTGCACAGGGTATCGATGAGCAGTTCTTC
CDR3 protein: CSAQGIDEQFF

clone size: NA
J gene: TRBJ2-1
CDR3 length: 13
D gene: NA
V gene: TRBV5-1
CDR3 DNA: TGCGCCAGCAACCCCGGACAGTTCAATGAGCAGTTCTTC
CDR3 protein: CASNPGQFNEQFF

clone size: few
J gene: TRBJ2-7
CDR3 length: 14
D gene: NA
V gene: TRBV20-1
CDR3 DNA: TGCAGTGCTAGTCGGGCAGACCCCTCCTACGAGCAGTACTTC
CDR3 protein: CSASRADPSYEQYF

clone size: many
J gene: TRBJ2-2
CDR3 length: 15
D gene: NA
V gene: TRBV5-1
CDR3 DNA: TGCGCCAGCAGCTTGGGTACTGCCGGCACCGGGGAGCTGTTTTTT
CDR3 protein: CASSLGTAGTGELFF

clone size: NA
J gene: TRBJ1-5
CDR3 length: 16
D gene: NA
V gene: TRBV15
CDR3 DNA: TGTGCCACCAGCAGAGATATGGGGCACCGCAATCAGCCCCAGCATTTT
CDR3 protein: CATSRDMGHRNQPQHF

clone size: once
J gene: TRBJ2-5
CDR3 length: 15
D gene: NA
V gene: TRBV25-1
CDR3 DNA: TGTGCCAGCAGTGACGGCTCGTCAGGGCGTGAGACCCAGTACTTC
CDR3 protein: CASSDGSSGRETQYF

clone size: NA
J gene: TRBJ2-3
CDR3 length: 18
D gene: TRBD2
V gene: TRBV28
CDR3 DNA: TGTGCCAGCAGTTTAGGTCGGGTCGGGAGGCTCCTCCGAGATACGCAGTATTTT
CDR3 protein: CASSLGRVGRLLRDTQYF

clone size: NA
J gene: TRBJ2-2
CDR3 length: 18
D gene: TRBD2
V gene: TRBV5-1
CDR3 DNA: TGCGCCAGCAGCCTATGGACTAGCGGGAGGAGGGGAACCGGGGAGCTGTTTTTT
CDR3 protein: CASSLWTSGRRGTGELFF

clone size: NA
J gene: TRBJ2-1
CDR3 length: 16
D gene: TRBD2
V gene: TRBV9
CDR3 DNA: TGTGCCAGCAGCCCAACGACTAGCTTCTCCTACAATGAGCAGTTCTTC
CDR3 protein: CASSPTTSFSYNEQFF

clone size: NA
J gene: TRBJ2-7
CDR3 length: 16
D gene: TRBD1
V gene: TRBV18
CDR3 DNA: TGTGCCAGCTCACCAAACCCGGGACAGGGGACCTACGAGCAGTACTTC
CDR3 protein: CASSPNPGQGTYEQYF

clone size: few
J gene: TRBJ2-7
CDR3 length: 14
D gene: TRBD2
V gene: TRBV27
CDR3 DNA: TGTGCCAGCAGTTTACTAGCGGGAGTTTACGAGCAGTACTTC
CDR3 protein: CASSLLAGVYEQYF

clone size: NA
J gene: TRBJ2-2
CDR3 length: 14
D gene: NA
V gene: TRBV11-2
CDR3 DNA: TGTGCCAGCAGCTTTGGGTGGAACACCGGGGAGCTGTTTTTT
CDR3 protein: CASSFGWNTGELFF

clone size: few
J gene: TRBJ2-1
CDR3 length: 14
D gene: TRBD2
V gene: TRBV10-3
CDR3 DNA: TGTGCCATCAGGACCGGGACTAGCTACAATGAGCAGTTCTTC
CDR3 protein: CAIRTGTSYNEQFF

clone size: NA
J gene: TRBJ2-7
CDR3 length: 17
D gene: TRBD1
V gene: TRBV12-3/TRBV12-4
CDR3 DNA: TGTGCCAGCAGCCCTTCTCTGGGACAGGGGGTAGTCTACGAGCAGTACTTC
CDR3 protein: CASSPSLGQGVVYEQYF